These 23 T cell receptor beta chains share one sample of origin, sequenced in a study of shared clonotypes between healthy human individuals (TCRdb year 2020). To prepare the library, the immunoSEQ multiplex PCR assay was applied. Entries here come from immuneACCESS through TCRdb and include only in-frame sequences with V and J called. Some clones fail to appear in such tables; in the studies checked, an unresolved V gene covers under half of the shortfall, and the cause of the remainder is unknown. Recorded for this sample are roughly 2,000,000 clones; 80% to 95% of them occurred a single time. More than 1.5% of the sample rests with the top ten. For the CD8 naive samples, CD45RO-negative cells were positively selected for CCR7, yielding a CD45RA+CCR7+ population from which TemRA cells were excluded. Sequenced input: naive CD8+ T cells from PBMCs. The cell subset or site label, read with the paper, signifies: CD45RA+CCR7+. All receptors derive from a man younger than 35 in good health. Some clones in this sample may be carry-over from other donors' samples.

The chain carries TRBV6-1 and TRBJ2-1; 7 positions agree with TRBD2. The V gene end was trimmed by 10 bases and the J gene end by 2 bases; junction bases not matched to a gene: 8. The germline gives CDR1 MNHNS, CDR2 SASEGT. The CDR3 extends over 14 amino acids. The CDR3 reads CATNRRGAYNEQFF. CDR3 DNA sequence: TGTGCCACCAACCGTCGGGGGGCCTACAATGAGCAGTTCTTC.

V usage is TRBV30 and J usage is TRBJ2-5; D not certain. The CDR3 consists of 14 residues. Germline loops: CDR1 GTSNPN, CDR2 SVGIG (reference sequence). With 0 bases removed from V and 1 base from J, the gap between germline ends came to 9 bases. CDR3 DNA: TGTGCCTGGAGTGTAACGGCAGGCCAAGAGACCCAGTACTTC. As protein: CAWSVTAGQETQYF.

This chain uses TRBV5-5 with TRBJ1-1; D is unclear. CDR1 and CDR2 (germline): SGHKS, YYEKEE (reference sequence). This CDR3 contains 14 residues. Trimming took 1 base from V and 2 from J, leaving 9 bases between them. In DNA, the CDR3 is TGTGCCAGCAGCTTGACTGGGCGTAACACTGAAGCTTTCTTT. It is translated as CASSLTGRNTEAFF.

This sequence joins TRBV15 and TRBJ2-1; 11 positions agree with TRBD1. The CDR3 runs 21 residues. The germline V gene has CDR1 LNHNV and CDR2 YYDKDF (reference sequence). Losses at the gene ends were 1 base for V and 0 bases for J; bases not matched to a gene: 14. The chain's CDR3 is CATSRGKSGQGAISSYNEQFF. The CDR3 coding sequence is TGTGCCACCAGCAGAGGGAAGTCAGGACAGGGGGCGATCAGCTCCTACAATGAGCAGTTCTTC.

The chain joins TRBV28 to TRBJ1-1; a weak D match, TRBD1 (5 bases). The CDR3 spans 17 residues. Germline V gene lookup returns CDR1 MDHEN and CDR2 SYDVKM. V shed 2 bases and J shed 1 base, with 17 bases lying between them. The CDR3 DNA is TGTGCCAGCAGTTTAAGGGTCGGGGGAGCCTCGAACACTGAAGCTTTCTTT. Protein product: CASSLRVGGASNTEAFF.

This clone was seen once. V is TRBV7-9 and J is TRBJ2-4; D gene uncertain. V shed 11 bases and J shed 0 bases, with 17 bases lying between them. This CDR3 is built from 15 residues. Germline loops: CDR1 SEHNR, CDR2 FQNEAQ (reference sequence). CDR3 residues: CAGKAYGLAKNIQYF. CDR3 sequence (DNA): TGTGCCGGCAAAGCCTATGGCCTAGCCAAAAACATTCAGTACTTC.

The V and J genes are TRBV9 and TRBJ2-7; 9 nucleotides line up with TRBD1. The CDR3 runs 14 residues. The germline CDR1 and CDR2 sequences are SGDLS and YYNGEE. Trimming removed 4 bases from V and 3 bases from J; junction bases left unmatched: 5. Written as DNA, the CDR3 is TGTGCCAGCAGCCCCCAGGACAGGGGCTACGAGCAGTACTTC. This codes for CASSPQDRGYEQYF.

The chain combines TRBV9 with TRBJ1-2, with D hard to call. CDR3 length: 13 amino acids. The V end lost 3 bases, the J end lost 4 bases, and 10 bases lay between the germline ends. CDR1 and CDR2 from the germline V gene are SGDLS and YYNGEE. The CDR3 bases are TGTGCCAGCAGCGAAGGGATGACCTATGGCTACACCTTC. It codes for CASSEGMTYGYTF.

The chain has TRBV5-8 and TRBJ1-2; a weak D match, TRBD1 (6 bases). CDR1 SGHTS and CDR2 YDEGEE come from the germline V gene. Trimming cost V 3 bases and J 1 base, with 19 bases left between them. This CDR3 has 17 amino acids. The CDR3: CASSSWDERGGNYGYTF. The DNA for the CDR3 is TGTGCCAGCAGCTCGTGGGACGAAAGGGGGGGTAACTATGGCTACACCTTC. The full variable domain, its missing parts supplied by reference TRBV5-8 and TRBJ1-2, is EAGVTQSPTHLIKTRGQQATLRCSPISGHTSVYWYQQALGLGLQFLLWYDEGEERNRGNFPPRFSGRQFPNYSSELNVNALELEDSALYLCASSSWDERGGNYGYTFGSGTRLTVV.

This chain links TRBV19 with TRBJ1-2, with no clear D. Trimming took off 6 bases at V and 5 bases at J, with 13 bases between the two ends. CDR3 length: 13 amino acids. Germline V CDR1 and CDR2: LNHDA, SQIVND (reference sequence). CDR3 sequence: CASSHSRRYGYTF. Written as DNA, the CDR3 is TGTGCCAGTAGCCACTCGAGGCGGTATGGCTACACCTTC.

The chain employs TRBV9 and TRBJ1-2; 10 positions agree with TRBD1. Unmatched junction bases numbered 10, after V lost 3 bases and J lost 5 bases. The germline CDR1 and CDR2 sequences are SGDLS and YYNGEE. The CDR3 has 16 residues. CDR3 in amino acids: CASSDPWDRGGYGYTF. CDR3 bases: TGTGCCAGCAGCGACCCTTGGGACAGGGGAGGATATGGCTACACCTTC. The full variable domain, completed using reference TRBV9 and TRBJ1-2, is DSGVTQTPKHLITATGQRVTLRCSPRSGDLSVYWYQQSLDQGLQFLIQYYNGEERAKGNILERFSAQQFPDLHSELNLSSLELGDSALYFCASSDPWDRGGYGYTFGSGTRLTVV.

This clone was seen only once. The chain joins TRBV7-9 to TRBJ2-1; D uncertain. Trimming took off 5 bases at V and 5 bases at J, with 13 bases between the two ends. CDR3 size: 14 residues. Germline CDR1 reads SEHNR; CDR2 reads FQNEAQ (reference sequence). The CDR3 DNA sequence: TGTGCCAGCAGCATGACCGACGCGAACAATGAGCAGTTCTTC. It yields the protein CASSMTDANNEQFF.

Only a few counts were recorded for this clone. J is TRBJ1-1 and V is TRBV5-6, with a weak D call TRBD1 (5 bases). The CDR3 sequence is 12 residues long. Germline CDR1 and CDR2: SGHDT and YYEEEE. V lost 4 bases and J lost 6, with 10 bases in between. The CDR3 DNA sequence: TGTGCCAGCAGCGACGACAGCGCTGAAGCTTTCTTT. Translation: CASSDDSAEAFF.

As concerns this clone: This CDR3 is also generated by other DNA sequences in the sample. CDR3 in amino acids: CASSVDGTTNEKLFF. CDR3 DNA sequence: TGTGCCAGCAGCGTAGACGGGACCACTAATGAAAAACTGTTTTTT. V usage is TRBV9 and J usage is TRBJ1-4; D is possibly TRBD1 (5 bases). CDR3 length: 15 amino acids. Germline assignment: CDR1 SGDLS and CDR2 YYNGEE. Trimming removed 0 bases from V and 2 bases from J, with 8 bases in between.

This CDR3 reads CSVEGQGFTGELFF. The CDR3 DNA reads TGCAGCGTTGAGGGACAGGGCTTTACCGGGGAGCTGTTTTTT. The chain joins TRBV29-1 to TRBJ2-2, with 9 nucleotides matching TRBD1. CDR3 length equals 14 residues. Germline V CDR1 and CDR2: SQVTM, ANQGSEA. V was clipped by 3 bases and J by 5 bases; unmatched bases: 4.

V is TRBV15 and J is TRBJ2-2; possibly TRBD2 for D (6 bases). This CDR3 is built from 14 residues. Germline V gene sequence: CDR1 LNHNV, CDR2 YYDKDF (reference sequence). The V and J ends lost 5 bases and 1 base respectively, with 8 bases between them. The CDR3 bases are TGTGCCACCAGCCCGGAGGGGAACACCGGGGAGCTGTTTTTT. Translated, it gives CATSPEGNTGELFF.

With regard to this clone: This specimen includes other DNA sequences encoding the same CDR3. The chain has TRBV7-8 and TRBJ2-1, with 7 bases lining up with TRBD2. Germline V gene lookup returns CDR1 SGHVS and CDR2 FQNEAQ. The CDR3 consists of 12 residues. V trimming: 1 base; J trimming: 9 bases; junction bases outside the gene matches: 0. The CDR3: CASSLGGGEQFF. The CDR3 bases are TGTGCCAGCAGCTTAGGGGGGGGTGAGCAGTTCTTC.

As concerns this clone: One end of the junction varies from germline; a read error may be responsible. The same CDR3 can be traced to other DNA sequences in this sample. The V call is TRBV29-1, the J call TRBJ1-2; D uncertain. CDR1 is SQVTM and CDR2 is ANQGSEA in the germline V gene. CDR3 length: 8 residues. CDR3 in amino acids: CSVAGYTF. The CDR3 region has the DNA TGCAGCGTTGCTGGCTACACTTTC.

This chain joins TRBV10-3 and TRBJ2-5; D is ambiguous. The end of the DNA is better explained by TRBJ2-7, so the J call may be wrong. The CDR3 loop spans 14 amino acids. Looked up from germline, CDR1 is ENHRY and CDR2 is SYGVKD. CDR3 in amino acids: CAISAPGMGYEQYF. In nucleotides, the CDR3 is TGTGCCATCAGTGCCCCAGGAATGGGCTACGAGCAGTACTTC.

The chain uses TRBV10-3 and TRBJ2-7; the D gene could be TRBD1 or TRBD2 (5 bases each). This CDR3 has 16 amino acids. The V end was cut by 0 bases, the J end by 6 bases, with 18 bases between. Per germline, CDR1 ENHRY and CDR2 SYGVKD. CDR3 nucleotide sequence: TGTGCCATCAGTGAGTCTTGGGACCCGACTTTCGGCGAGCAGTACTTC. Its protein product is CAISESWDPTFGEQYF.

CDR3 sequence reads: CASSHDRGLTEAFF. CDR3 DNA: TGTGCCAGCAGCCACGACAGGGGGTTAACTGAAGCTTTCTTT. The V gene is TRBV7-2, the J gene TRBJ1-1; 9 positions match TRBD1. With 5 bases clipped from V and 5 bases from J, the junction kept 6 bases outside the gene matches. This CDR3 comprises 14 residues. Germline V lookup: CDR1 SGHTA, CDR2 FQGNSA.

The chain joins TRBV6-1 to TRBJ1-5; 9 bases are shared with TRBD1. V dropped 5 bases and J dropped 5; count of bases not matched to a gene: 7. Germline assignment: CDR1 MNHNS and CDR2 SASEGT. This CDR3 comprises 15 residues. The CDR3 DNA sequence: TGTGCCAGCAGTATTATAACAGGGGGCGATCAGCCCCAGCATTTT. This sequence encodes CASSIITGGDQPQHF.

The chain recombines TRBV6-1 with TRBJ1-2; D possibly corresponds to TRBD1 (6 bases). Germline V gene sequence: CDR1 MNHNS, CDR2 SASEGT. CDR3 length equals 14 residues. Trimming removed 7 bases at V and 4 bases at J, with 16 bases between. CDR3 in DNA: TGTGCCAGCACCCCAACAGGGTTATTCTATGGCTACACCTTC. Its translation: CASTPTGLFYGYTF.